This is a list of T cell receptor beta chains from one sample in a study of neurological immune-mediated disorders. One entry per CDR3 protein results from TCRdb running MiXCR on the 5' RACE reads. The table includes tens of thousands of distinct CDR3 sequences, around 3.1% detected once. Sequenced: PBMCs. Receptor source: a woman in her sixties or seventies with multiple sclerosis. Both conserved end residues are part of each CDR3. The D gene is left open where the match is weak. Clone sizes are given selectively: once, few, many, or a class where the clone is expanded.

many	TRBV20-1	TRBJ2-3	TRBD2	CSAMGTPGGPLGPDTQYF	TGCAGTGCTATGGGGACACCGGGGGGGCCGCTCGGCCCAGATACGCAGTATTTT
-	TRBV3-1	TRBJ2-7	-	CASSQRSEGYEQYF	TGTGCCAGCAGCCAAAGATCCGAAGGCTACGAGCAGTACTTC
many	TRBV5-1	TRBJ1-4	-	CASSQNTWGGNEKLFF	TGCGCCAGCAGCCAGAATACATGGGGGGGCAATGAAAAACTGTTTTTT
many	TRBV20-1	TRBJ1-1	-	CSARDSGESTNTEAFF	TGCAGTGCTAGAGATAGTGGCGAGAGCACGAACACTGAAGCTTTCTTT
many	TRBV20-1	TRBJ2-3	-	CSARDPGGRSNTQYF	TGCAGTGCTAGAGATCCAGGGGGGCGGTCGAATACGCAGTATTTT
many	TRBV7-2	TRBJ1-2	-	CASSSQTGSGGYTF	TGTGCCAGCAGCAGCCAGACCGGGTCGGGTGGCTACACCTTC
many	TRBV6-5	TRBJ1-2	TRBD1	CASSYPTGGNYGYTF	TGTGCCAGCAGTTACCCGACAGGGGGGAACTATGGCTACACCTTC
many	TRBV7-2	TRBJ2-3	-	CASSLDRIQQAQYF	TGTGCCAGCAGCTTAGATAGGATTCAGCAGGCGCAGTATTTT
many	TRBV7-2	TRBJ2-3	-	CASSLVPGGGADTQYF	TGTGCCAGCAGCTTAGTCCCCGGAGGGGGGGCCGATACGCAGTATTTT
many	TRBV5-8	TRBJ2-7	TRBD1	CASSHRDRADYEQYF	TGTGCCAGCAGCCACCGGGACAGGGCGGACTACGAGCAGTACTTC
many	TRBV7-9	TRBJ2-2	-	CASSTSTGELFF	TGTGCCAGCAGCACAAGCACCGGGGAGCTGTTTTTT
many	TRBV20-1	TRBJ2-7	-	CSASARGENSYEQYF	TGCAGTGCTAGCGCAAGGGGGGAAAACTCCTACGAGCAGTACTTC
medium-sized	TRBV27	TRBJ1-6	-	CASSLSYPSYNSPLHF	TGTGCCAGCAGTTTGTCTTACCCTAGCTATAATTCACCCCTCCACTTT
many	TRBV29-1	TRBJ2-2	-	CSGREGGTNTGELFF	TGCAGCGGCCGCGAGGGGGGGACGAACACCGGGGAGCTGTTTTTT
few	TRBV12-3/TRBV12-4	TRBJ1-2	-	CASLFIGYGYTF	TGTGCCAGCCTCTTCATTGGCTATGGCTACACCTTC
many	TRBV7-2	TRBJ2-5	-	CASSSYLQETQYF	TGTGCCAGCAGCTCATATCTACAAGAGACCCAGTACTTC
many	TRBV20-1	TRBJ2-1	TRBD2	CSALTSGGFYNEQFF	TGCAGTGCGCTAACTAGCGGGGGGTTCTACAATGAGCAGTTCTTC
many	TRBV11-2	TRBJ2-2	-	CASSSPANTGELFF	TGTGCCAGCAGCTCGCCCGCTAACACCGGGGAGCTGTTTTTT
many	TRBV5-1	TRBJ2-1	TRBD2	CASNRGDSSYNEQFF	TGCGCCAGCAACCGGGGGGATAGCTCCTACAATGAGCAGTTCTTC
many	TRBV6-5	TRBJ1-2	TRBD1	CASSRGQGTSYGYTF	TGTGCCAGCAGCCGTGGACAGGGGACTTCCTATGGCTACACCTTC
many	TRBV5-1	TRBJ2-5	-	CASSLAGGRTETQYF	TGCGCCAGCAGCTTGGCAGGGGGGCGTACCGAGACCCAGTACTTC
-	TRBV6-2/TRBV6-3	TRBJ1-1	-	CASSPRGWMEAFF	TGTGCCAGCAGTCCCCGGGGGTGGATGGAAGCTTTCTTT
many	TRBV12-3/TRBV12-4	TRBJ2-6	-	CASNPGHGANVLTF	TGTGCCAGCAACCCGGGGCATGGGGCCAACGTCCTGACTTTC
many	TRBV7-9	TRBJ2-7	TRBD1	CASSSLTGMGGEQYF	TGTGCCAGCAGCTCCTTGACAGGGATGGGCGGGGAGCAGTACTTC
many	TRBV20-1	TRBJ2-2	-	CSARDVGGPDTGELFF	TGCAGTGCTAGAGATGTGGGGGGTCCGGACACCGGGGAGCTGTTTTTT
many	TRBV12-3/TRBV12-4	TRBJ2-1	TRBD1	CASSPAGTGLNEQFF	TGTGCCAGCAGCCCGGCGGGGACAGGCCTCAATGAGCAGTTCTTC
many	TRBV20-1	TRBJ1-2	TRBD1	CSARPWTGINYGYTF	TGCAGTGCTAGACCTTGGACAGGGATTAACTATGGCTACACCTTC
many	TRBV5-1	TRBJ1-6	TRBD1	CASSPLETGVSPLHF	TGCGCCAGCAGCCCGCTTGAGACAGGGGTCTCACCCCTCCACTTT
once	TRBV18	TRBJ1-1	-	CASSHGKDSDTEAFF	TGTGCCAGCTCACACGGAAAGGACAGCGACACTGAAGCTTTCTTT
medium-sized	TRBV6-5	TRBJ2-7	TRBD2	CASSYAGGSYEQYF	TGTGCCAGCAGTTACGCGGGGGGGAGCTACGAGCAGTACTTC
many	TRBV12-3/TRBV12-4	TRBJ1-3	-	CASSRGSGNTIYF	TGTGCCAGCAGTAGGGGTTCCGGAAACACCATATATTTT
many	TRBV29-1	TRBJ2-3	TRBD2	CSWGGADTQYF	TGCAGCTGGGGGGGTGCAGATACGCAGTATTTT
medium-sized	TRBV5-1	TRBJ2-1	TRBD2	CASSSAGTRNNEQFF	TGCGCCAGCAGCTCAGCCGGGACTAGAAACAATGAGCAGTTCTTC
many	TRBV29-1	TRBJ1-6	-	CSVSDSNSPLHF	TGCAGCGTTTCCGACAGTAATTCACCCCTCCACTTT
many	TRBV5-1	TRBJ2-7	TRBD2	CASSSLVLAGAYEQYF	TGCGCCAGCAGCTCCTTGGTCTTAGCGGGGGCCTACGAGCAGTACTTC